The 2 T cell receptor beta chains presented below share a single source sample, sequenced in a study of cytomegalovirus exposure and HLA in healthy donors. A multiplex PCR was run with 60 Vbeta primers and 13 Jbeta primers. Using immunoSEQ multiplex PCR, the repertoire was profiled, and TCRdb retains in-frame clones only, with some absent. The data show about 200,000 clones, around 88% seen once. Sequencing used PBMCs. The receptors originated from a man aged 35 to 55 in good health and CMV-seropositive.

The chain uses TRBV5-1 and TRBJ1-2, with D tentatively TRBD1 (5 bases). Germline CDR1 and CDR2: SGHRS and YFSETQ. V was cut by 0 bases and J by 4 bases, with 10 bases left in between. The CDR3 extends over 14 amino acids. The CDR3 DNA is TGCGCCAGCAGCTTGGAGCGGGGCCTCTATGGCTACACCTTC. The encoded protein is CASSLERGLYGYTF.

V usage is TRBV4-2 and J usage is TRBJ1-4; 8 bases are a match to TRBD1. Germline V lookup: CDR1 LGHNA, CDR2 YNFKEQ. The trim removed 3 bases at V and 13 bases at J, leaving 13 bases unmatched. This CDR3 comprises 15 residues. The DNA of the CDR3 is TGTGCCAGCAGCCAGCTGGACAGGGAGGGGAAGGGACTGTTTTTT. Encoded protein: CASSQLDREGKGLFF.